Presented here are 26 T cell receptor beta chains from one specimen sequenced in a study of shared clonotypes between healthy human individuals. TCRdb keeps only in-frame clones here, not all; method: immunoSEQ multiplex PCR. Of millions of clones in the sample, approximately 90% were seen once. The material sequenced was naive CD4+ T cells sorted from blood. Subset reported: CD45RA+ positively selected. The receptors were gathered from a man younger than 30 in good health.

This chain links TRBV19 with TRBJ2-1, with 11 bases fitting TRBD2. The V and J ends lost 4 bases and 5 bases, in that order; junction bases with no gene match: 13. Germline loops: CDR1 LNHDA, CDR2 SQIVND (reference sequence). The CDR3 consists of 18 residues. The CDR3 DNA is TGTGCCAGTAGTAAGTATGCCCTGACTAGCGGGACCCACAATGAGCAGTTCTTC. Its protein product is CASSKYALTSGTHNEQFF.

The J gene is TRBJ1-5, the V gene TRBV19; D gene uncertain. In germline, CDR1 is LNHDA, CDR2 SQIVND (reference sequence). The CDR3 has 12 residues. The germline V and J ends were trimmed by 6 bases and 5 bases, with 8 bases remaining between them. Here the CDR3 reads CASRVRDQPQHF. For the CDR3, the DNA is TGTGCCAGTAGGGTTCGGGATCAGCCCCAGCATTTT.

This chain uses TRBV6-5 with TRBJ1-2, with D tentatively TRBD1 (5 bases). The germline V gene encodes CDR1 MNHEY and CDR2 SVGAGI. V lost 2 bases and J lost 2, with 12 bases in between. This CDR3 spans 15 amino acids. The CDR3: CASSYGTKVNYGYTF. The CDR3 DNA follows: TGTGCCAGCAGTTACGGGACTAAAGTCAACTATGGCTACACCTTC.

The chain carries TRBV19 and TRBJ1-6; 7 bases are shared with TRBD1. J lost 10 bases, V lost 3 bases, and 6 bases had no gene match. The CDR3 runs 14 residues. Germline V gene data show CDR1 as LNHDA and CDR2 as SQIVND (reference sequence). CDR3 bases: TGTGCCAGTAGTATTGGTCAGGGGGAGTCACCCCTCCACTTT. Translated: CASSIGQGESPLHF.

This sequence joins TRBV6-1 and TRBJ1-1, with unresolved D. This CDR3 has 14 residues. Trimming pared 0 bases from V and 1 base from J, leaving 6 bases between. Germline V gives CDR1 MNHNS, CDR2 SASEGT. The CDR3 spells CASSEAPKNTEAFF. The DNA of the CDR3 is TGTGCCAGCAGTGAAGCACCGAAGAACACTGAAGCTTTCTTT.

This chain joins TRBV10-1 and TRBJ2-5; 8 bases are shared with TRBD2. Germline loops: CDR1 WNHNN, CDR2 SYGVQD (reference sequence). Trimming at V came to 2 bases and at J to 7 bases, leaving 9 bases not matched to a gene. The CDR3 has 15 amino acids. Written as DNA, the CDR3 is TGCGCCAGCAGTGAGAACCGGGGGGGCCTTGGGACCCAGTACTTC. As protein: CASSENRGGLGTQYF.

The J gene is TRBJ2-3, the V gene TRBV5-1, with 8 bases matching TRBD2. This CDR3 has 15 residues. In germline, CDR1 is SGHRS, CDR2 YFSETQ. V was clipped by 6 bases and J by 4 bases; unmatched bases: 10. The CDR3 protein is CASTLLADAPDTQYF. The CDR3, as DNA: TGCGCCAGCACCTTACTAGCGGACGCGCCAGATACGCAGTATTTT.

This clone was observed a handful of times. The chain has TRBV9 and TRBJ1-6; tentative D call: TRBD1 (5 bases). The V gene's germline CDR1 is SGDLS and CDR2 YYNGEE. V was shortened by 1 base and J by 5 bases, with 13 bases between the two germline ends. The CDR3 totals 16 residues. CDR3 sequence (DNA): TGTGCCAGCAGCGTACGGGGGGTCGAGGATAATTCACCCCTCCACTTT. The encoded protein is CASSVRGVEDNSPLHF.

This clone is a singleton in its sample. The chain employs TRBV30 and TRBJ2-3; D ambiguous. From germline, CDR1 is GTSNPN and CDR2 SVGIG (reference sequence). V shed 0 bases and J shed 2 bases, with 9 bases lying between them. This CDR3 has 14 residues. CDR3 nucleotides: TGTGCCTGGAGTGTATGGGAAAACACAGATACGCAGTATTTT. Its translation: CAWSVWENTDTQYF.

This chain connects TRBV5-1 to TRBJ1-1; tentatively, D is TRBD1 (5 bases). Deletions cut 0 bases from V and 1 base from J, with 10 bases between. The germline gives CDR1 SGHRS, CDR2 YFSETQ. The CDR3 runs to 15 residues. The CDR3 sequence is CASSLGGVWNTEAFF. As DNA, the CDR3 is TGCGCCAGCAGCTTGGGAGGGGTGTGGAACACTGAAGCTTTCTTT.

Concerning this clone itself: This CDR3 is also generated by other DNA sequences in the sample. The V and J genes are TRBV6-6 and TRBJ2-5, with TRBD2 matching 7 bases. The CDR3 is made up of 14 amino acids. The germline CDR1 and CDR2 sequences are MNHNY and SVGAGI (reference sequence). With V trimmed by 2 bases and J by 5 bases, 5 bases remained unmatched. CDR3 protein: CASSYGTGRETQYF. The CDR3 region has the DNA TGTGCCAGCAGTTACGGTACCGGGAGGGAGACCCAGTACTTC.

This rearrangement joins TRBV10-3 to TRBJ1-2; D perhaps matches TRBD1 (6 bases). The CDR3 totals 11 residues. V dropped 10 bases and J dropped 8 bases, with 14 bases sitting between them. Germline CDR1 and CDR2: ENHRY and SYGVKD. The CDR3 nucleotides are TGTGCCACCGAACAGGGTGGGGGCTACACCTTC. Its protein is CATEQGGGYTF.

This chain uses TRBV2 with TRBJ1-5; D possibly corresponds to TRBD1 (6 bases). Germline-derived CDR1 and CDR2 are SNHLY and FYNNEI. The V end was cut by 4 bases, the J end by 3 bases, with 13 bases between. The CDR3 sequence is 15 residues long. CDR3 sequence (DNA): TGTGCCAGCAGTGTACAGGGTCTACCCAATCAGCCCCAGCATTTT. Its protein is CASSVQGLPNQPQHF. Drawing the rest from reference TRBV2 and TRBJ1-5, the complete variable domain is EPEVTQTPSHQVTQMGQEVILRCVPISNHLYFYWYRQILGQKVEFLVSFYNNEISEKSEIFDDQFSVERPDGSNFTLKIRSTKLEDSAMYFCASSVQGLPNQPQHFGDGTRLSIL.

This clone appeared a single time. The V gene is TRBV6-1, the J gene TRBJ1-1; a possible D gene is TRBD1 (5 bases). This CDR3 contains 15 residues. V lost 6 bases and J lost 6, with 20 bases in between. Germline V gene lookup returns CDR1 MNHNS and CDR2 SASEGT. CDR3 amino acids: CASRSHPAGMAEAFF. The CDR3 bases are TGTGCCAGCAGATCCCATCCTGCAGGGATGGCTGAAGCTTTCTTT.

This chain joins TRBV27 and TRBJ2-3; D gene uncertain. The CDR3 is 13 residues long. Trimming removed 6 bases at V and 1 base at J, with 8 bases between. Germline CDR1 MNHEY, CDR2 SMNVEV (reference sequence). CDR3 bases: TGTGCCAGCAGGCAGACTCGCACAGATACGCAGTATTTT. This translates into CASRQTRTDTQYF.

The chain's CDR3 is CASSIRGGYDKETQYF. The CDR3 coding sequence is TGTGCCAGTAGTATCCGTGGGGGTTACGATAAAGAGACCCAGTACTTC. The V gene is TRBV19, the J gene TRBJ2-5; D tentatively fits TRBD1 or TRBD2 (5 bases each). The CDR3 covers 16 residues. Germline V gene lookup returns CDR1 LNHDA and CDR2 SQIVND (reference sequence). The V end lost 3 bases, the J end lost 3 bases, and 17 bases lay between the germline ends.

The rearrangement links TRBV14 to TRBJ2-5; D gene unclear. V was pared by 0 bases and J by 5 bases, with 7 bases between. CDR1 is SGHDN, CDR2 FVKESK, per germline. This CDR3 comprises 13 residues. In nucleotides, the CDR3 is TGTGCCAGCAGCCAAGATCGGTTGGAGACCCAGTACTTC. Protein sequence: CASSQDRLETQYF.

This clone occurred once. The V call is TRBV6-5, the J call TRBJ1-2; D remains unclear. V lost 2 bases and J 2 bases, leaving 9 bases between the germline ends. Germline loops: CDR1 MNHEY, CDR2 SVGAGI. The CDR3 is 14 residues long. CDR3 loop: CASSYRGTNYGYTF. In DNA form, the CDR3 reads TGTGCCAGCAGTTACCGGGGTACAAACTATGGCTACACCTTC.

The chain recombines TRBV10-2 with TRBJ2-2; possibly TRBD1 or TRBD2 for D (6 bases each). Germline CDR1 WSHSY, CDR2 SAAADI. V gave up 5 bases and J gave up 3 bases, with 7 bases separating them. The length of the CDR3 is 13 residues. This CDR3 is CASSRGDTGELFF. The CDR3 DNA sequence: TGCGCCAGCAGTAGGGGGGACACCGGGGAGCTGTTTTTT.

This chain uses TRBV5-1 with TRBJ2-1; D tentatively fits TRBD1 or TRBD2 (6 bases each). This CDR3 contains 13 residues. V lost 4 bases and J lost 9, with 14 bases in between. Germline V lookup: CDR1 SGHRS, CDR2 YFSETQ. The DNA of the CDR3 is TGCGCCAGCAGCGTTAAATGGGGGGCTGAGCAGTTCTTC. It yields the protein CASSVKWGAEQFF.

The CDR3 here is CATSKPGNTIYF. The CDR3 DNA reads as TGTGCCACCAGTAAACCCGGAAACACCATATATTTT. J is TRBJ1-3 and V is TRBV5-4; D is unresolved. Germline lookup yields CDR1 SGHNT and CDR2 YYREEE (reference sequence). The CDR3 runs to 12 residues. Trimming pared 9 bases from V and 4 bases from J, leaving 11 bases between.

The chain links TRBV7-9 to TRBJ2-7; 7 bases line up with TRBD2. Per germline, CDR1 SEHNR and CDR2 FQNEAQ (reference sequence). CDR3 length: 16 amino acids. V lost 4 bases, J lost 2 bases, and 11 bases stayed unmatched. The CDR3 sequence is CASSSVGGRKPYEQYF. In nucleotides, the CDR3 is TGTGCCAGCAGCTCAGTCGGGGGGAGAAAGCCCTACGAGCAGTACTTC.

The V and J genes are TRBV10-3 and TRBJ1-3; no firm D call. V was clipped by 9 bases and J by 1 base, with 10 bases between them. Germline assignment: CDR1 ENHRY and CDR2 SYGVKD. The CDR3 extends over 13 amino acids. The CDR3 here is CAMGEGSGNTIYF. The CDR3 region has the DNA TGTGCCATGGGTGAAGGGTCTGGAAACACCATATATTTT.

This clone appeared once. Here the CDR3 DNA reads TGTGCCAGCAGTTACTCGGGATTTATGGACACTGAAGCTTTCTTT. Amino acid sequence: CASSYSGFMDTEAFF. The rearrangement uses TRBV6-5 and TRBJ1-1; D not certain. This CDR3 region has 15 residues. Between the trimmed V and J ends, which lost 0 bases and 3 bases, there was a span of 11 bases. CDR1 is MNHEY, CDR2 SVGAGI, per germline.

The rearrangement joins TRBV15 to TRBJ1-3; the match to TRBD1 covers 7 bases. This CDR3 is built from 18 residues. With 1 base clipped from V and 0 bases from J, the junction kept 9 bases outside the gene matches. In germline, CDR1 is LNHNV, CDR2 YYDKDF (reference sequence). CDR3 loop: CATSRARQGGYSGNTIYF. CDR3 DNA sequence: TGTGCCACCAGCAGAGCCCGACAGGGCGGCTACTCTGGAAACACCATATATTTT.

V is TRBV18 and J is TRBJ1-5; D is ambiguous. Germline V gene lookup returns CDR1 KGHSH and CDR2 LQKENI. The CDR3 loop spans 16 amino acids. The germline V and J ends were trimmed by 6 bases and 4 bases, with 19 bases remaining between them. The CDR3: CASSLIAAKANQPQHF. CDR3 in DNA: TGTGCCAGCTCCCTAATAGCAGCGAAGGCTAATCAGCCCCAGCATTTT.